These 31 T cell receptor beta chains came from one sample sequenced in a study of cytomegalovirus exposure and HLA in healthy donors. In the PCR, 60 Vbeta and 13 Jbeta primers were used. The repertoire was sequenced with immunoSEQ multiplex PCR; TCRdb's copy has only in-frame clones and lacks some. Here the sample spans under 200,000 clones, more than 75% being singletons. What was sequenced was PBMCs. The receptor set was obtained from a girl under 18 in good health and CMV-seropositive.

The rearrangement links TRBV7-3 to TRBJ2-1, with 9 positions matching TRBD2. Germline CDR1 is SGHTA and CDR2 is FQGTGA. Germline trimming cut 0 bases from V and 8 bases from J; bases unmatched to any gene: 8. The CDR3 sequence is 16 residues long. The CDR3 sequence: CASSLTAAGGRDEQFF. CDR3 coding DNA: TGTGCCAGCAGCTTAACGGCGGCGGGGGGGCGCGATGAGCAGTTCTTC. Looking up the rest from reference TRBV7-3 and TRBJ2-1 gives the full variable domain: GAGVSQTPSNKVTEKGKYVELRCDPISGHTALYWYRQSLGQGPEFLIYFQGTGAADDSGLPNDRFFAVRPEGSVSTLKIQRTERGDSAVYLCASSLTAAGGRDEQFFGPGTRLTVL.

The chain links TRBV5-4 to TRBJ2-7; D is unresolved. V gave up 0 bases and J gave up 0 bases, with 4 bases separating them. In germline, CDR1 is SGHNT, CDR2 YYREEE (reference sequence). The CDR3 length is 13 residues. The CDR3: CASSLDISYEQYF. CDR3 nucleotide sequence: TGTGCCAGCAGCTTGGACATCTCCTACGAGCAGTACTTC.

The V and J genes are TRBV5-1 and TRBJ2-1, with D possibly being TRBD2 (7 bases). The CDR3 spans 13 residues. V dropped 5 bases and J dropped 5 bases, with 11 bases sitting between them. CDR1 SGHRS and CDR2 YFSETQ come from the germline V gene. CDR3 amino acids: CASRGGLDNEQFF. CDR3 coding DNA: TGCGCCAGCAGGGGGGGGCTCGACAATGAGCAGTTCTTC.

This rearrangement joins TRBV11-2 to TRBJ2-7, with 10 nucleotides matching TRBD2. The CDR3 sequence is 15 residues long. Germline assignment: CDR1 SGHAT and CDR2 FQNNGV. The V gene end was trimmed by 4 bases and the J gene end by 0 bases; junction bases not matched to a gene: 3. The CDR3 sequence: CASSWTSGNSYEQYF. The CDR3 DNA is TGTGCCAGCAGCTGGACTAGCGGTAACTCCTACGAGCAGTACTTC.

The genes are TRBV18 and TRBJ2-4; TRBD1 matches 7 bases. CDR1 KGHSH and CDR2 LQKENI come from the germline V gene. V was pared by 6 bases and J by 1 base, with 9 bases of the junction left unmatched. The CDR3 spans 16 residues. CDR3 nucleotides: TGTGCCAGCTCCCTGGGACAGTCCCTGGCCAAAAACATTCAGTACTTC. Translating gives CASSLGQSLAKNIQYF.

The chain couples TRBV30 to TRBJ2-2; TRBD1 is a possible D gene (5 bases). The V and J ends lost 4 bases and 5 bases respectively, with 20 bases between them. The CDR3 consists of 16 residues. Germline CDR1 reads GTSNPN; CDR2 reads SVGIG (reference sequence). CDR3: CAWMHPRTPRTGELFF. CDR3 coding DNA: TGTGCCTGGATGCACCCCCGGACACCAAGGACCGGGGAGCTGTTTTTT.

This clone was counted once. The chain is built from TRBV20-1 and TRBJ1-1, with D hard to call. The ends were cut back, 3 bases at V and 9 bases at J, with 11 bases in the middle. Germline CDR1 and CDR2: DFQATT and SNEGSKA (reference sequence). CDR3 length: 11 amino acids. The DNA of the CDR3 is TGCAGTGCTAGTAGCGTACCTCAAGCTTTCTTT. Protein sequence: CSASSVPQAFF.

The chain recombines TRBV6-5 with TRBJ1-2; D unresolved. V was pared by 5 bases and J by 4 bases, with 11 bases between. The CDR3 is made up of 13 amino acids. Germline lookup yields CDR1 MNHEY and CDR2 SVGAGI. DNA for the CDR3: TGTGCCAGCAGTAGCGGGCAGGTCTATGGCTACACCTTC. Protein product: CASSSGQVYGYTF.

The chain uses TRBV30 and TRBJ2-3; 7 bases are a match to TRBD2. The germline V gene has CDR1 GTSNPN and CDR2 SVGIG (reference sequence). This CDR3 has 18 amino acids. V trimming: 0 bases; J trimming: 4 bases; junction bases outside the gene matches: 16. CDR3 residues: CAWSVKGRGGLSADTQYF. The CDR3 DNA reads TGTGCCTGGAGTGTAAAGGGGAGGGGCGGACTCTCGGCAGATACGCAGTATTTT. Combining the CDR3 with reference TRBV30 and TRBJ2-3 gives the whole variable domain SQTIHQWPATLVQPVGSPLSLECTVEGTSNPNLYWYRQAAGRGLQLLFYSVGIGQISSEVPQNLSASRPQDRQFILSSKKLLLSDSGFYLCAWSVKGRGGLSADTQYFGPGTRLTVL.

The chain employs TRBV19 and TRBJ1-1; no definite D call. CDR3 length: 13 residues. Trimming stripped 3 bases from V and 0 bases from J, with 5 bases between. Germline CDR1 reads LNHDA; CDR2 reads SQIVND (reference sequence). This CDR3 reads CASSIELNTEAFF. The CDR3 DNA sequence: TGTGCCAGTAGTATTGAGCTGAACACTGAAGCTTTCTTT.

J is TRBJ2-5 and V is TRBV11-2, with 10 bases identical to TRBD1. Germline V lookup: CDR1 SGHAT, CDR2 FQNNGV. This CDR3 contains 15 residues. The trim removed 5 bases at V and 11 bases at J, leaving 14 bases unmatched. The CDR3 loop is CASSATGGTLRGQYF. DNA of the CDR3: TGTGCCAGCAGCGCGACAGGGGGCACCCTCCGGGGGCAGTACTTC.

This clone was seen a single time. This chain joins TRBV21-1 and TRBJ2-4; the table's D call TRBD1 went unverified against the DNA. TRBV21-1 is a pseudogene locus. CDR3 length equals 15 residues. The CDR3 loop is CASSAKTGAKNIQYF. The CDR3 region has the DNA TGTGCCAGCAGCGCGAAGACAGGGGCCAAAAACATTCAGTACTTC.

This clone has a single count. V and J are TRBV29-1 and TRBJ2-1; D remains unclear. Germline assignment: CDR1 SQVTM and CDR2 ANQGSEA. The CDR3 consists of 17 residues. V was trimmed by 4 bases and J by 4 bases, leaving 23 bases between them. The CDR3 bases are TGCAGCGTTGGGATGGCCAAGGAGTCCCATAGGTACAATGAGCAGTTCTTC. Amino acid sequence: CSVGMAKESHRYNEQFF.

The gene calls are TRBV10-3 and TRBJ2-2; a possible D gene is TRBD2 (5 bases). The V and J ends lost 0 bases and 1 base respectively, with 9 bases between them. This CDR3 region has 16 residues. Germline V lookup: CDR1 ENHRY, CDR2 SYGVKD. The CDR3, as DNA: TGTGCCATCAGTGAGTCCCCCCGGGGGAACACCGGGGAGCTGTTTTTT. Translation gives CAISESPRGNTGELFF.

This clone was seen only once. The rearrangement links TRBV7-2 to TRBJ1-2; D gene ambiguous. The CDR3 runs to 15 residues. The germline V gene has CDR1 SGHTA and CDR2 FQGNSA. With 2 bases removed from V and 7 bases from J, the gap between germline ends came to 17 bases. CDR3 sequence reads: CASSLNLGSPLGYTF. CDR3 in DNA: TGTGCCAGCAGCTTAAATTTGGGCTCCCCCCTTGGCTACACCTTC.

The chain has TRBV12-5 and TRBJ2-2; 8 bases match TRBD1. The germline gives CDR1 LGHNT, CDR2 FRNRAP. There are 17 residues in the CDR3. Germline trimming cut 0 bases from V and 3 bases from J; bases unmatched to any gene: 6. In DNA, the CDR3 is TGTGCTAGTGGTTTGGTTAGGACAGGGCGGGACACCGGGGAGCTGTTTTTT. Translation: CASGLVRTGRDTGELFF.

V usage is TRBV11-1 and J usage is TRBJ2-2, with TRBD2 matching over 7 bases. With 0 bases clipped from V and 0 bases from J, the junction kept 1 base outside the gene matches. The CDR3 is made up of 16 amino acids. CDR1 is SGHAT and CDR2 is FQDESV in the germline V gene (reference sequence). As DNA, the CDR3 is TGTGCCAGCAGCTTAGCCCGGGGGGCGAACACCGGGGAGCTGTTTTTT. As protein: CASSLARGANTGELFF. Together with reference TRBV11-1 and TRBJ2-2, the CDR3 gives the full variable domain: EAEVAQSPRYKITEKSQAVAFWCDPISGHATLYWYRQILGQGPELLVQFQDESVVDDSQLPKDRFSAERLKGVDSTLKIQPAELGDSAMYLCASSLARGANTGELFFGEGSRLTVL.

This sequence joins TRBV10-3 and TRBJ2-3; no clear D gene. The length of the CDR3 is 12 residues. The germline V gene has CDR1 ENHRY and CDR2 SYGVKD. V was shortened by 3 bases and J by 6 bases, with 7 bases between the two germline ends. Written as DNA, the CDR3 is TGTGCCATCAGTGATTCCCGGGATACGCAGTATTTT. This gives the protein CAISDSRDTQYF.

The chain joins TRBV28 to TRBJ1-1; 9 bases are shared with TRBD1. The CDR3 is 14 residues long. The germline V gene encodes CDR1 MDHEN and CDR2 SYDVKM. J lost 10 bases, V lost 6 bases, and 12 bases had no gene match. The CDR3 sequence: CASRPRGQGGGAFF. The DNA of the CDR3 is TGTGCCAGCAGACCCCGGGGACAGGGCGGGGGAGCTTTCTTT.

DNA of the CDR3: TGTGCCAGCAGGCTTGGGCTAGCCATCACTGAAGCTTTCTTT. It yields the protein CASRLGLAITEAFF. The J gene is TRBJ1-1, the V gene TRBV6-5; D uncertain. The CDR3 spans 14 residues. CDR1 is MNHEY, CDR2 SVGAGI, per germline. V was cut by 6 bases and J by 4 bases, with 15 bases left in between.

The genes are TRBV5-1 and TRBJ2-1; no reliable D call. The ends were cut back, 0 bases at V and 0 bases at J, with 10 bases in the middle. This CDR3 has 16 residues. Looked up from germline, CDR1 is SGHRS and CDR2 is YFSETQ. In nucleotides, the CDR3 is TGCGCCAGCAGCTTGGATACAGAACCCTCCTACAATGAGCAGTTCTTC. This encodes CASSLDTEPSYNEQFF.

This rearrangement joins TRBV5-1 to TRBJ2-1; 7 nucleotides line up with TRBD1. J lost 3 bases, V lost 0 bases, and 0 bases had no gene match. The CDR3 covers 14 residues. In germline, CDR1 is SGHRS, CDR2 YFSETQ. The CDR3 DNA follows: TGCGCCAGCAGCTTGGGGGACAGCTACAATGAGCAGTTCTTC. It translates to CASSLGDSYNEQFF.

This rearrangement joins TRBV18 to TRBJ2-3, with 8 bases fitting TRBD1. This CDR3 has 16 amino acids. V shed 2 bases, J shed 3 bases, and the junction held 7 bases outside the gene matches. Germline V gene sequence: CDR1 KGHSH, CDR2 LQKENI. The CDR3 protein is CASSPSATGGTDTQYF. The CDR3 DNA reads as TGTGCCAGCTCACCAAGTGCCACAGGGGGTACAGATACGCAGTATTTT.

As DNA, the CDR3 is TGTGCCAGCAGTGAGGGGACAGGGGGTGTGTTGCATCAGCCCCAGCATTTT. The encoded protein is CASSEGTGGVLHQPQHF. This sequence joins TRBV2 and TRBJ1-5, with 11 bases matching TRBD1. The ends lost 3 bases at V and 5 bases at J; junction bases unmatched: 9. The CDR3 loop spans 17 amino acids. CDR1 and CDR2 (germline): SNHLY, FYNNEI.

This sequence joins TRBV27 and TRBJ2-1; a weak D match, TRBD2 (6 bases). The CDR3 sequence is 14 residues long. V was cut by 3 bases and J by 0 bases, with 6 bases left in between. Germline V gene data show CDR1 as MNHEY and CDR2 as SMNVEV (reference sequence). In DNA, the CDR3 is TGTGCCAGCAGTTTCGGGGGCTCCTACAATGAGCAGTTCTTC. It specifies CASSFGGSYNEQFF.

V and J are TRBV11-2 and TRBJ1-3; possible D gene TRBD1, 6 bases. Between the trimmed V and J ends, which lost 7 bases and 0 bases, there was a span of 7 bases. This CDR3 spans 13 amino acids. Per the germline V gene, CDR1 is SGHAT and CDR2 is FQNNGV. CDR3 sequence (DNA): TGTGCCAGCAACAGGGTCTCTGGAAACACCATATATTTT. Its translation: CASNRVSGNTIYF.

The V and J genes are TRBV2 and TRBJ2-3; D might be TRBD2 (5 bases). The V and J ends lost 6 bases and 4 bases respectively, with 11 bases between them. Germline-derived CDR1 and CDR2 are SNHLY and FYNNEI. This CDR3 region has 13 residues. The CDR3 DNA reads as TGTGCCAGCAGATCTGGAGGATCAGATACGCAGTATTTT. Translation: CASRSGGSDTQYF.

The V call is TRBV5-1, the J call TRBJ2-5; 7 positions match TRBD1. Germline trimming cut 0 bases from V and 5 bases from J; bases unmatched to any gene: 4. Per germline, CDR1 SGHRS and CDR2 YFSETQ. This CDR3 comprises 14 residues. In DNA form, the CDR3 reads TGCGCCAGCAGCTTGGGACAGGGTGGGGAGACCCAGTACTTC. Residues: CASSLGQGGETQYF.

The chain employs TRBV30 and TRBJ2-7; D may be TRBD2 (6 bases). V was pared by 0 bases and J by 6 bases, with 18 bases between. Germline V lookup: CDR1 GTSNPN, CDR2 SVGIG (reference sequence). The CDR3 is 15 amino acids. The CDR3: CAWSVGRGPMFEQYF. The CDR3 nucleotides are TGTGCCTGGAGTGTTGGGCGGGGACCTATGTTCGAGCAGTACTTC.

This chain connects TRBV10-1 to TRBJ2-5; 11 nucleotides align to TRBD1. The J segment lost 0 bases and the V segment lost 9 bases, leaving 6 bases of the junction unmatched. CDR3 length: 15 amino acids. The V gene's germline CDR1 is WNHNN and CDR2 SYGVQD (reference sequence). CDR3 DNA: TGCGCCAGTACTCCGGGACAGGGGGACCAAGAGACCCAGTACTTC. Translation: CASTPGQGDQETQYF.

The chain recombines TRBV28 with TRBJ1-2, with 8 bases identical to TRBD1. Trimming removed 4 bases from V and 5 bases from J; junction bases left unmatched: 9. Germline CDR1 and CDR2: MDHEN and SYDVKM. CDR3 length: 15 amino acids. CDR3 DNA sequence: TGTGCCAGCAGTTCGGACAGGGAAAATTCATATGGCTACACCTTC. Protein sequence: CASSSDRENSYGYTF.